This entry is about one TCR beta chain. These data originate in a study of blood T cell repertoires in COVID-19. Study-wide background: PBMCs, B-cell-depleted T cells, or T cells were the source of the cDNA or gDNA that made up the material.

CDR1 LNHNV and CDR2 YYDKDF come from the germline V gene (reference sequence). The CDR3 consists of 19 residues. Trimming removed 0 bases at V and 4 bases at J, with 25 bases between. Sequenced by immunoSEQ multiplex PCR; TCRdb stores in-frame clones only, minus some. The data hold about 78,000 clones, with less than 90% observed a single time. Source material: peripheral blood. The chain is built from TRBV15 and TRBJ2-7, with D tentatively TRBD1 (6 bases). The sequence came from a man aged 45-65 years with acute or convalescent COVID-19. The CDR3 is CATSRESSPRMTGFYEQYF. CDR3 nucleotides: TGTGCCACCAGCAGAGAGTCCTCCCCGAGAATGACAGGTTTTTACGAGCAGTACTTC.